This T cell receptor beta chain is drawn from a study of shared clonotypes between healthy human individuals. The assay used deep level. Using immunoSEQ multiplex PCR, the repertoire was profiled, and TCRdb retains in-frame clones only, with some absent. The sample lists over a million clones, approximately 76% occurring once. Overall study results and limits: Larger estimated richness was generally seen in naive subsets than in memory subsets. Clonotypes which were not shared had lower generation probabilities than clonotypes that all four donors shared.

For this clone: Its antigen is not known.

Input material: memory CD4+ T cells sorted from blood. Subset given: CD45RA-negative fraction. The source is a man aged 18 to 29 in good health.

Here the CDR3 DNA reads TGTGCCAGCAGTGTGAGCGGGGATAGCAATCAGCCCCAGCATTTT. This gives the protein CASSVSGDSNQPQHF. The rearrangement uses TRBV2 and TRBJ1-5; D remains unclear. The CDR3 totals 15 residues. Trimming left V 4 bases short and J 0 bases short, with 10 bases between. Germline V gene data show CDR1 as SNHLY and CDR2 as FYNNEI.